This T cell receptor beta chain came from a study of OX40 agonist ivuxolimab in advanced cancers. Produced via immunoSEQ multiplex PCR; TCRdb's table is partial and in-frame only. The table includes about 79,000 clones, roughly 87% detected once. From germline, CDR1 is SGHTA and CDR2 FQGNSA. CDR3 length: 13 amino acids. Trimming removed 5 bases at V and 3 bases at J, with 11 bases between. This chain links TRBV7-2 with TRBJ2-7; the D is unclear. The source of this sequence is an adult with an advanced solid tumor such as melanoma, head and neck, liver or kidney cancer. The source material was CD4+ or CD8+ T cells sorted from blood, sampled in a trial of the OX40 agonist ivuxolimab. CDR3 residues: CASSRDRNYEQYF. CDR3 sequence (DNA): TGTGCCAGCAGCCGCGACCGCAACTACGAGCAGTACTTC.